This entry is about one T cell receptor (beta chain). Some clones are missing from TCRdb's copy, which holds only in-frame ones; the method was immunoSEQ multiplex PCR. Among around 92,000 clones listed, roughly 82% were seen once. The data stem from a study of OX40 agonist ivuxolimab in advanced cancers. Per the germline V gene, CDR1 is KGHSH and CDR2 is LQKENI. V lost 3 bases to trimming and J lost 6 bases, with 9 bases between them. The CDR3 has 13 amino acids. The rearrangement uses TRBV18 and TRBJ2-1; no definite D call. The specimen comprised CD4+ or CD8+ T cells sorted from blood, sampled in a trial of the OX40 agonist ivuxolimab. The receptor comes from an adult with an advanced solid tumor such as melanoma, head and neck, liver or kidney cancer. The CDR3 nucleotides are TGTGCCAGCTCACCGGCGAGTGGCAATGAGCAGTTCTTC. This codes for CASSPASGNEQFF.